These 16 T cell receptor beta chains were all obtained from the same sample, sequenced in a study of T cell changes during pregnancy in multiple sclerosis. The table came from immunoSEQ multiplex PCR; TCRdb's copy has only in-frame clones and leaves some out. Here the sample spans about 69,000 clones, roughly nine tenths being singletons. The material was peripheral blood, obtained before pregnancy. The source is a female donor with multiple sclerosis, enrolled in a pregnancy study.

This clone was observed a few times. The rearrangement joins TRBV15 to TRBJ2-3; TRBD1 might be the D (6 bases). V was cut by 4 bases and J by 6 bases, with 11 bases left in between. This CDR3 is 13 amino acids long. Germline loops: CDR1 LNHNV, CDR2 YYDKDF (reference sequence). The CDR3, as DNA: TGTGCCACCAGCAAGGAACAGGGCGATACGCAGTATTTT. Encoded protein: CATSKEQGDTQYF.

This chain connects TRBV27 to TRBJ1-2, with 7 bases fitting TRBD1. CDR3 size: 14 residues. V lost 7 bases and J lost 5; bases outside the gene matches: 10. The V gene's germline CDR1 is MNHEY and CDR2 SMNVEV (reference sequence). This chain's CDR3 is CASTKRTGPYGYTF. Written as DNA, the CDR3 is TGTGCCAGCACCAAGAGGACAGGTCCTTATGGCTACACCTTC.

V gene TRBV6-5 combines with J gene TRBJ1-1; no firm D call. V gave up 0 bases and J gave up 4 bases, with 9 bases separating them. Germline CDR1 MNHEY, CDR2 SVGAGI. The CDR3 spans 14 residues. CDR3 nucleotide sequence: TGTGCCAGCAGTTACTCGGGCAGTCGCACTGAAGCTTTCTTT. As protein: CASSYSGSRTEAFF.

The chain uses TRBV30 and TRBJ1-6; D unclear. V shed 1 base and J shed 9 bases, with 22 bases lying between them. In germline, CDR1 is GTSNPN, CDR2 SVGIG (reference sequence). This CDR3 is 17 amino acids long. CDR3: CAWSALGRAPYGSPLHF. The CDR3 bases are TGTGCCTGGAGTGCGCTGGGGAGGGCCCCATATGGTTCACCCCTCCACTTT.

The V gene is TRBV6-5, the J gene TRBJ2-7; 9 positions match TRBD1. Germline-derived CDR1 and CDR2 are MNHEY and SVGAGI. V trimming: 8 bases; J trimming: 4 bases; junction bases outside the gene matches: 6. This CDR3 spans 13 amino acids. As DNA, the CDR3 is TGTGCCAGCGCAACAGGGGGCTTTTACGAGCAGTACTTC. Protein product: CASATGGFYEQYF.

The chain is built from TRBV5-4 and TRBJ1-6; D uncertain. The V gene lost 2 bases and the J gene lost 0 bases, with 6 bases spanning the gap. Germline lookup yields CDR1 SGHNT and CDR2 YYREEE (reference sequence). The CDR3 runs to 15 residues. The CDR3 nucleotides are TGTGCCAGCAGCTTCGTTAGCTCCTATAATTCACCCCTCCACTTT. Residues: CASSFVSSYNSPLHF.

As regards this clone: Other DNA variants within this sample encode the same CDR3. The chain has TRBV7-6 and TRBJ1-5; D gene uncertain. Germline V gene sequence: CDR1 SGHVS, CDR2 FNYEAQ. There are 13 residues in the CDR3. V lost 2 bases and J 5 bases, leaving 7 bases between the germline ends. For the CDR3, the DNA is TGTGCCAGCAGCTTATCCGGTGATCAGCCCCAGCATTTT. Translation gives CASSLSGDQPQHF.

The genes are TRBV19 and TRBJ1-2; possible D gene TRBD1, 6 bases. Germline V gives CDR1 LNHDA, CDR2 SQIVND (reference sequence). Trimming left V 7 bases short and J 7 bases short, with 16 bases between. This CDR3 spans 13 amino acids. The CDR3 DNA reads as TGTGCCAGTAAGACCTCACAGGGTACTGGCTACACCTTC. It codes for CASKTSQGTGYTF.

The CDR3 nucleotides read TGCGCCAGCAGCTCCTTAATCAGCTCTGGAAACACCATATATTTT. Its translation is CASSSLISSGNTIYF. The chain uses TRBV5-1 and TRBJ1-3; no reliable D call. The V gene's germline CDR1 is SGHRS and CDR2 YFSETQ. This CDR3 is built from 15 residues. The ends were cut back, 3 bases at V and 0 bases at J, with 10 bases in the middle.

CDR3 residues: CASSVGAATGLYNEQFF. CDR3 nucleotide sequence: TGTGCCAGCAGCGTAGGAGCGGCGACAGGATTATACAATGAGCAGTTCTTC. This sequence joins TRBV9 and TRBJ2-1; maybe TRBD1 (6 bases). V lost 0 bases to trimming and J lost 4 bases, with 17 bases between them. Germline-derived CDR1 and CDR2 are SGDLS and YYNGEE. This CDR3 has 17 residues.

This chain joins TRBV7-2 and TRBJ2-7, with D maybe TRBD1 (5 bases). CDR3 length: 14 residues. Between the trimmed V and J ends, which lost 4 bases and 3 bases, there was a span of 13 bases. Looked up from germline, CDR1 is SGHTA and CDR2 is FQGNSA. The CDR3 sequence is CASSSRYDSYEQYF. In DNA, the CDR3 is TGTGCCAGCAGCTCACGATATGACAGCTACGAGCAGTACTTC.

With respect to this clone: A read error may account for a junction end that differs from germline. The chain recombines TRBV23-1 with TRBJ1-5, with 9 nucleotides matching TRBD1. TRBV23-1 is an open reading frame whose function is uncertain. CDR3 length: 15 amino acids. This chain's CDR3 is CASTQPTGGGGPQHF. The CDR3 nucleotides read TGCGCCAGCACTCAACCGACAGGGGGGGGAGGGCCCCAGCATTTT.

This clone ranks as medium-sized. This chain links TRBV6-1 with TRBJ2-3; a weak D match, TRBD2 (6 bases). The CDR3 extends over 15 amino acids. Deletions cut 2 bases from V and 0 bases from J, with 9 bases between. From germline, CDR1 is MNHNS and CDR2 SASEGT. Here the CDR3 DNA reads TGTGCCAGCAGTGAAATGGAGGGGAGCACAGATACGCAGTATTTT. It codes for CASSEMEGSTDTQYF.

This clone was recorded a few times. The chain employs TRBV7-9 and TRBJ1-1; 8 positions agree with TRBD1. The V and J ends lost 5 bases and 3 bases, in that order; junction bases with no gene match: 20. From germline, CDR1 is SEHNR and CDR2 FQNEAQ (reference sequence). This CDR3 has 19 residues. The CDR3 region has the DNA TGTGCCAGCAGCCCCCCCGACCCCGGCAGGGGGCTAAGGCACACTGAAGCTTTCTTT. It is translated as CASSPPDPGRGLRHTEAFF.

The V gene is TRBV30, the J gene TRBJ1-5, with 8 bases aligning to TRBD1. The CDR3 contains 15 residues. Trimming removed 2 bases from V and 9 bases from J; junction bases left unmatched: 12. Germline V gives CDR1 GTSNPN, CDR2 SVGIG (reference sequence). Here the CDR3 DNA reads TGTGCCTGGAGTCCCCAGGGGGCGTCGGGAGGGCCCCAGCATTTT. Encoded protein: CAWSPQGASGGPQHF.

The V gene is TRBV6-5, the J gene TRBJ2-7, with 8 bases identical to TRBD1. Germline CDR1 MNHEY, CDR2 SVGAGI. Trimming cost V 6 bases and J 5 bases; bases outside gene matches: 9. This CDR3 spans 14 amino acids. CDR3 region: CASRDGQGSDEQYF. The CDR3 region has the DNA TGTGCCAGCAGGGATGGACAGGGTAGCGACGAGCAGTACTTC.